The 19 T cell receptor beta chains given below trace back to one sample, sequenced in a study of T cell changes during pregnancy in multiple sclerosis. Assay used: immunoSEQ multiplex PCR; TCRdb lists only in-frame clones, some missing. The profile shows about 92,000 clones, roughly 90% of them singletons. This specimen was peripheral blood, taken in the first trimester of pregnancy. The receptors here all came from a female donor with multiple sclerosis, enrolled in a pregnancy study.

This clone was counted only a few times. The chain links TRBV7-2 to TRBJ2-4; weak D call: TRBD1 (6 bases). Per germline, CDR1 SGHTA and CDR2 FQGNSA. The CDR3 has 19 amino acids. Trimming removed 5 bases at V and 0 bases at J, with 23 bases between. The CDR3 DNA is TGTGCCAGCAGCAATCCCCGGCCGGGGACAACTATAGCCAAAAACATTCAGTACTTC. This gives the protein CASSNPRPGTTIAKNIQYF.

The CDR3 region has the DNA TGTGCCAGCTCAGCCACAAGTAGTCGGGAGGTGTACAATGAGCAGTTCTTC. Amino acids: CASSATSSREVYNEQFF. V gene TRBV18 combines with J gene TRBJ2-1; 7 positions agree with TRBD2. Germline V gives CDR1 KGHSH, CDR2 LQKENI. Germline trimming cut 5 bases from V and 4 bases from J; bases unmatched to any gene: 14. The CDR3 sequence is 17 residues long.

The DNA of the CDR3 is TGTGCCAGCAGCTTGCGGAGGGAGATCAAGGACGGGGAGCTGTTTTTT. It encodes CASSLRREIKDGELFF. The rearrangement joins TRBV5-4 to TRBJ2-2; possibly TRBD2 for D (6 bases). Trimming shortened V by 1 base and J by 7 bases, and 17 bases separated the two germline ends. This CDR3 spans 16 amino acids. Germline CDR1 reads SGHNT; CDR2 reads YYREEE (reference sequence).

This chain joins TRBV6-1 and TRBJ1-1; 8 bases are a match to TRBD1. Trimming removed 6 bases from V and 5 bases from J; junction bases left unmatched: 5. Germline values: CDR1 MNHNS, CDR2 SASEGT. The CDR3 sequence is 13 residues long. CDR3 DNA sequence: TGTGCCAGCAGCCAGGGGGCAGGGACTGAAGCTTTCTTT. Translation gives CASSQGAGTEAFF.

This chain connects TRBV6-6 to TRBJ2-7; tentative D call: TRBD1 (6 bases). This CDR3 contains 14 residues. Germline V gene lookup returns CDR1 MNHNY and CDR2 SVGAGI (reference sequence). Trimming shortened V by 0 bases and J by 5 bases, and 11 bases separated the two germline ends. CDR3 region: CASSYSSRGHEQYF. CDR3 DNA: TGTGCCAGCAGTTACTCTTCCAGGGGCCACGAGCAGTACTTC.

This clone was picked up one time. DNA of the CDR3: TGTGCCAGCAGCCCCGGGATCCCCCCAGCCAAAAACATTCAGTACTTC. Translated: CASSPGIPPAKNIQYF. This chain connects TRBV28 to TRBJ2-4; the D gene is possibly TRBD2 (5 bases). Per the germline V gene, CDR1 is MDHEN and CDR2 is SYDVKM. V was cut by 6 bases and J by 0 bases, with 15 bases left in between. This CDR3 has 16 amino acids.

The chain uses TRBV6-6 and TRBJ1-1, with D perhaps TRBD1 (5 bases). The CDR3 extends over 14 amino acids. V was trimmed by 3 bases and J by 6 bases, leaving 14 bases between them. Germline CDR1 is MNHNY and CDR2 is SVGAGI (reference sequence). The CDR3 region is CASSYGAPRPEAFF. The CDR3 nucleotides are TGTGCCAGCAGTTATGGGGCCCCCAGGCCTGAAGCTTTCTTT.

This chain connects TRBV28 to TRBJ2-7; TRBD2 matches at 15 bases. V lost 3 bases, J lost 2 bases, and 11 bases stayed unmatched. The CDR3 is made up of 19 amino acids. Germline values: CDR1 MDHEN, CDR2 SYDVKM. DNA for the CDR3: TGTGCCAGCAGTTTTTATGGCGAGGGACTAGCGGGAGGAACCTACGAGCAGTACTTC. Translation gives CASSFYGEGLAGGTYEQYF. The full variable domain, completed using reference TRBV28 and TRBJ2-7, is DVKVTQSSRYLVKRTGEKVFLECVQDMDHENMFWYRQDPGLGLRLIYFSYDVKMKEKGDIPEGYSVSREKKERFSLILESASTNQTSMYLCASSFYGEGLAGGTYEQYFGPGTRLTVT.

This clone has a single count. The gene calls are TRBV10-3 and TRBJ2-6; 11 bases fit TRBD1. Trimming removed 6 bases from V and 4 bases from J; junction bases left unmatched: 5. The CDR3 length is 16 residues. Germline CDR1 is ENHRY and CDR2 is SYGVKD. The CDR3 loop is CAISGQGATGANVLTF. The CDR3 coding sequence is TGTGCCATCAGCGGACAGGGGGCAACGGGGGCCAACGTCCTGACTTTC.

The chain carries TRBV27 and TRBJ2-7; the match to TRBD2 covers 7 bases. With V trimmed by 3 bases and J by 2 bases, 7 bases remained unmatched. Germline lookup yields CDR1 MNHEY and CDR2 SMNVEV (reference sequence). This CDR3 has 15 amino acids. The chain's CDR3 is CASSLGAGLTYEQYF. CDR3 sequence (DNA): TGTGCCAGCAGTTTGGGTGCGGGACTAACCTACGAGCAGTACTTC.

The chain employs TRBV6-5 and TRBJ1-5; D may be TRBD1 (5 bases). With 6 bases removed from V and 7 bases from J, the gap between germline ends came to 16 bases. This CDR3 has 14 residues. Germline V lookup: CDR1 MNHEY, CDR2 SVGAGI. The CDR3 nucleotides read TGTGCCAGCAGAAAAGACCCAGGGTGGCAGCCCCAGCATTTT. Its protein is CASRKDPGWQPQHF.

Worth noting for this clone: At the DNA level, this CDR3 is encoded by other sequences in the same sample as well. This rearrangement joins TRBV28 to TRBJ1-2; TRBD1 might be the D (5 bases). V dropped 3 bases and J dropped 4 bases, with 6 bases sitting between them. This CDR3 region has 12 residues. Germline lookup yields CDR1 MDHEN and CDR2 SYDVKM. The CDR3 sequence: CASSLQGYGYTF. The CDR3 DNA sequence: TGTGCCAGCAGTTTGCAGGGCTATGGCTACACCTTC.

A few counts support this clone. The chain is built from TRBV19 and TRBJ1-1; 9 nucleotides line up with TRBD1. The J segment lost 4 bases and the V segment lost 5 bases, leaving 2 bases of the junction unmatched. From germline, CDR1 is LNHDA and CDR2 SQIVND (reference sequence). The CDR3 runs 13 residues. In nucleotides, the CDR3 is TGTGCCAGTAGTGCGACAGGGGGCACTGAAGCTTTCTTT. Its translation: CASSATGGTEAFF. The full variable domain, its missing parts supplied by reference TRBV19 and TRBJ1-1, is DGGITQSPKYLFRKEGQNVTLSCEQNLNHDAMYWYRQDPGQGLRLIYYSQIVNDFQKGDIAEGYSVSREKKESFPLTVTSAQKNPTAFYLCASSATGGTEAFFGQGTRLTVV.

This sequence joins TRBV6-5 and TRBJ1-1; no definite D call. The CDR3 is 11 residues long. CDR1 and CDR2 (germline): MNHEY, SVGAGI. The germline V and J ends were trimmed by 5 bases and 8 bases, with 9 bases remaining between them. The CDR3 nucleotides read TGTGCCAGCAGTAACCGACAAGAAGCTTTCTTT. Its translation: CASSNRQEAFF.

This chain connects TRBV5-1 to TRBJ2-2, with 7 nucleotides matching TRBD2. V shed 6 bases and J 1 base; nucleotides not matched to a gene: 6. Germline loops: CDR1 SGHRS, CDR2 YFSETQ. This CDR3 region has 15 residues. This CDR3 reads CASTDKRGNTGELFF. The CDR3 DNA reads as TGCGCCAGCACGGACAAGCGGGGGAACACCGGGGAGCTGTTTTTT.

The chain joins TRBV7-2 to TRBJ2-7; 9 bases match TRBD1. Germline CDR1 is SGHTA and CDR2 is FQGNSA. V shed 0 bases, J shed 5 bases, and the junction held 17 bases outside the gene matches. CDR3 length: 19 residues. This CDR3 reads CASSLAMRTLRDRANEQYF. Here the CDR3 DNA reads TGTGCCAGCAGCTTAGCGATGAGAACCCTCCGGGACAGGGCGAACGAGCAGTACTTC.

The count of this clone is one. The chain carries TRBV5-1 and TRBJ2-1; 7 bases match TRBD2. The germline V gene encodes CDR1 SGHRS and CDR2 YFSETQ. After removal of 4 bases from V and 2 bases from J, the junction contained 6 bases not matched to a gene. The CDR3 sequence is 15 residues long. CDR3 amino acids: CASSLRGETYNEQFF. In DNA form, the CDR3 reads TGCGCCAGCAGCCTCCGGGGGGAGACCTACAATGAGCAGTTCTTC.

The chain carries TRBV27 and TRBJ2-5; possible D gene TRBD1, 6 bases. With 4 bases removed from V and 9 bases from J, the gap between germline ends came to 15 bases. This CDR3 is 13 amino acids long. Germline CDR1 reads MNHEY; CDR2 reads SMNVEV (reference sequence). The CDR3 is CASSSRQDKAQYF. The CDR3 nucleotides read TGTGCCAGCAGTTCCCGACAGGACAAGGCCCAGTACTTC.

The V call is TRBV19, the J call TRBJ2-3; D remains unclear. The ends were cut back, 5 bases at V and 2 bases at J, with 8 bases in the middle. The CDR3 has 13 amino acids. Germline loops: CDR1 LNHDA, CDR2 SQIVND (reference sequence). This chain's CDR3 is CASSSRDTDTQYF. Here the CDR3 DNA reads TGTGCCAGTAGTTCCCGAGACACAGATACGCAGTATTTT.